This TCR beta chain originates from a study of T cells in Graves' hyperthyroidism and ophthalmopathy. TCR beta CDR3 regions were amplified from RNA. With the HTBI primer set, the TCR CDR3 went through a first round of RT-PCR. In TCRdb, the multiplex PCR reads were re-called with MiXCR into one record per CDR3 protein. The data show a few hundred thousand distinct CDR3 sequences, approximately 14% seen once. The CDR3 covers 15 residues. Trimming at V came to 3 bases and at J to 6 bases, leaving 7 bases not matched to a gene. CDR1 SEHNR and CDR2 FQNEAQ come from the germline V gene (reference sequence).

This chain joins TRBV7-9 and TRBJ2-5, with 10 bases matching TRBD2. What was sequenced was blood. This TCR was recovered from a woman under 30 with Graves' hyperthyroidism. The CDR3 loop is CASSFSGRAEKTQYF. CDR3 DNA sequence: TGTGCCAGCAGCTTCAGCGGGAGGGCCGAAAAGACCCAGTACTTC.